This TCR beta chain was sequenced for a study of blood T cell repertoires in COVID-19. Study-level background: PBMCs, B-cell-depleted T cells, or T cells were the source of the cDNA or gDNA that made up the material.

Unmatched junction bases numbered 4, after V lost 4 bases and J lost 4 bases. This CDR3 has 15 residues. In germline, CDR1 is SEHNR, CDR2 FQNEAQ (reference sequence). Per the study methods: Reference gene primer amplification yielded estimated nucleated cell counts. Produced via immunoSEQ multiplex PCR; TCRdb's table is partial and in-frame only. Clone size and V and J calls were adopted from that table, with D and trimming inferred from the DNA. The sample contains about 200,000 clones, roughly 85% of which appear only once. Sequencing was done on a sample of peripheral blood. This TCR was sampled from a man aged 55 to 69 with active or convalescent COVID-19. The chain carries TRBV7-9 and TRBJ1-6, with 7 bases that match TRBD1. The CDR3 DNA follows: TGTGCCAGCAGCTATGACAGGGCTTATAATTCACCCCTCCACTTT. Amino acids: CASSYDRAYNSPLHF.